This T cell receptor beta chain emerged from a study of T cell changes during pregnancy in multiple sclerosis. Germline CDR1 reads SGHAT; CDR2 reads FQNNGV. The CDR3 spans 14 residues. Trimming shortened V by 1 base and J by 4 bases, and 7 bases separated the two germline ends. Some clones are missing from TCRdb's copy, which holds only in-frame ones; the method was immunoSEQ multiplex PCR. The table includes 60,000 to 75,000 clones, roughly 92% detected once. The chain carries TRBV11-2 and TRBJ2-2; D ambiguous. This sample comprised peripheral blood, obtained in the second trimester of pregnancy. This receptor was taken from a female donor with multiple sclerosis, enrolled in a pregnancy study. For the CDR3, the DNA is TGTGCCAGCAGCTTAGTTATCGGCACCGGGGAGCTGTTTTTT. This encodes CASSLVIGTGELFF.